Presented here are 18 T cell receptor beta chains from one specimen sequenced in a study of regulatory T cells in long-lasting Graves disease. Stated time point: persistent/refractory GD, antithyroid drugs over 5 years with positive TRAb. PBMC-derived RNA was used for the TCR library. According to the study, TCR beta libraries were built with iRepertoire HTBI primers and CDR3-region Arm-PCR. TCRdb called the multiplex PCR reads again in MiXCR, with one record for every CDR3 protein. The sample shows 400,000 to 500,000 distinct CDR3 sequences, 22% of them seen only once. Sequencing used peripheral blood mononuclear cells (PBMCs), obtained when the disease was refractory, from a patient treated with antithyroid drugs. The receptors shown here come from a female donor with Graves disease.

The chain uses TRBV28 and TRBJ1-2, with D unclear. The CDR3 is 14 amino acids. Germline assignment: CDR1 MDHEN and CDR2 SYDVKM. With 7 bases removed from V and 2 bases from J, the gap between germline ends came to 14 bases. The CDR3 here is CASTFGIRNYGYTF. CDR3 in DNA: TGTGCCAGCACCTTCGGTATCAGGAACTATGGCTACACCTTC.

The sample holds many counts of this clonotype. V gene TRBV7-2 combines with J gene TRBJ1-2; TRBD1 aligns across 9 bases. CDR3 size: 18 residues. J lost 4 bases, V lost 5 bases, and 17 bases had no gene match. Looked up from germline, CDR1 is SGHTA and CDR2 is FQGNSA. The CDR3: CASSVGQGGLGLGYGYTF. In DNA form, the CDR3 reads TGTGCCAGCAGCGTGGGACAGGGCGGTCTTGGCCTTGGCTATGGCTACACCTTC. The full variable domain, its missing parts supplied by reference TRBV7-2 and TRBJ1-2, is GAGVSQSPSNKVTEKGKDVELRCDPISGHTALYWYRQSLGQGLEFLIYFQGNSAPDKSGLPSDRFSAERTGGSVSTLTIQRTQQEDSAVYLCASSVGQGGLGLGYGYTFGSGTRLTVV.

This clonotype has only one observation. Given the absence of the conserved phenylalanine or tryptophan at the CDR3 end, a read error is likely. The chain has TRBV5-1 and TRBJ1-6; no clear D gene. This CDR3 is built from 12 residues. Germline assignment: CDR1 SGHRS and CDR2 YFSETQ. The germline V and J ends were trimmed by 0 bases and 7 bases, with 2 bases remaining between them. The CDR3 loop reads CASSLDNSPLHL. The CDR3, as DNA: TGCGCCAGCAGCTTGGACAATTCACCCCTCCACCTT.

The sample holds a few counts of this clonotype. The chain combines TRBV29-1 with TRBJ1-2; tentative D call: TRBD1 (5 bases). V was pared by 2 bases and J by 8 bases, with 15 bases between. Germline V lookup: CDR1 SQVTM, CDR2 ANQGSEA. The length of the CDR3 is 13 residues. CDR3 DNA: TGCAGCGTTGAATCGGATAACCAGGGCGGCTACACCTTC. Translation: CSVESDNQGGYTF.

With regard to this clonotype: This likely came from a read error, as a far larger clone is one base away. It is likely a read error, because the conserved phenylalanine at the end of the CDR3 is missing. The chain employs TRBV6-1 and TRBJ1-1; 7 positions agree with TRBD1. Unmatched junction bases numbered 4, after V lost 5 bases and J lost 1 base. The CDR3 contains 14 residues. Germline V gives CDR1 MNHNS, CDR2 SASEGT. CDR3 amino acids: CASSQTGRNTEAFL. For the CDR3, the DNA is TGTGCCAGCAGTCAGACAGGGCGGAACACTGAAGCTTTCCTT.

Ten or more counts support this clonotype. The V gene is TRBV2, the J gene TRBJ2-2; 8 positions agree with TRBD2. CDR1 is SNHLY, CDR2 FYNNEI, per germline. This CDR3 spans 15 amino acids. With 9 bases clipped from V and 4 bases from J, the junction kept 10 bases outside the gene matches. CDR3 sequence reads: CARRGGGRGTGELFF. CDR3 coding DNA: TGTGCCAGGAGAGGCGGGGGGCGCGGCACCGGGGAGCTGTTTTTT.

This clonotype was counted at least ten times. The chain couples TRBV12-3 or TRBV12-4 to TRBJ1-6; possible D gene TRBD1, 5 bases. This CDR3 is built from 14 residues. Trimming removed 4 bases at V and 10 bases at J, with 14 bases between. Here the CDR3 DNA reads TGTGCCAGCAGTTCTCGGGGGTCACGGTCACCCCTCCACTTT. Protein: CASSSRGSRSPLHF.

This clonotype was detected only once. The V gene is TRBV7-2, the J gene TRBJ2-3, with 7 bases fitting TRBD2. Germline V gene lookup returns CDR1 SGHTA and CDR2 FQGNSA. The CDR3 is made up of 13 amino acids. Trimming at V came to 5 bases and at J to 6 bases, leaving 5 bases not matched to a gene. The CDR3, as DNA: TGTGCCAGCAGCCGCGGGCGGGGGGATACGCAGTATTTT. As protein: CASSRGRGDTQYF.

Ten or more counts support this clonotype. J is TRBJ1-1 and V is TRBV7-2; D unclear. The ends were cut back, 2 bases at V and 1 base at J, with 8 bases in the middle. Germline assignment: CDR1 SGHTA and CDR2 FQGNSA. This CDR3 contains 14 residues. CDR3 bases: TGTGCCAGCAGCTTATCCGGTTCGAACACTGAAGCTTTCTTT. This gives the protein CASSLSGSNTEAFF.

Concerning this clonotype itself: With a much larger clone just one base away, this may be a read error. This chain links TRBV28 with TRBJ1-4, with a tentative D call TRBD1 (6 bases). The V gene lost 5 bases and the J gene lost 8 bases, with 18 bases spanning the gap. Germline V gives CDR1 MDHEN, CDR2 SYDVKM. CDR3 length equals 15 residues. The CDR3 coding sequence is TGTGCCAGCAGTCCACCGAGGGGGGGCATGGAAAAACTGTTTTTT. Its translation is CASSPPRGGMEKLFF.

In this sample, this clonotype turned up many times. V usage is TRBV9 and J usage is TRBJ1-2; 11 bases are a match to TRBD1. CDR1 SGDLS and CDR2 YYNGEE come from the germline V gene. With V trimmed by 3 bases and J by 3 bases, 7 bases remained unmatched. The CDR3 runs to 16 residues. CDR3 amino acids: CASSGTGQGADYGYTF. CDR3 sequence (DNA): TGTGCCAGCAGCGGGACTGGACAGGGGGCCGACTATGGCTACACCTTC.

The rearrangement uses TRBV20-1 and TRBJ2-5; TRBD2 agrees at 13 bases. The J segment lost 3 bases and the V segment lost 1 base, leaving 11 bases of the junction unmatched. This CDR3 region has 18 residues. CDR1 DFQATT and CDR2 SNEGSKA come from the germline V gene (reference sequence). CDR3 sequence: CSARGGLAGDRPEETQYF. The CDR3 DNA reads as TGCAGTGCTAGAGGAGGACTAGCGGGAGATAGGCCGGAAGAGACCCAGTACTTC.

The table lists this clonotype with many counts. CDR3 bases: TGTGCCAGCCCAATGCAACAGGAACTCTACGAGCAGTACTTC. Translation: CASPMQQELYEQYF. The rearrangement uses TRBV12-3 or TRBV12-4 and TRBJ2-7, with a tentative D call TRBD1 (5 bases). The CDR3 has 14 residues. The V end was cut by 8 bases, the J end by 3 bases, with 17 bases between.

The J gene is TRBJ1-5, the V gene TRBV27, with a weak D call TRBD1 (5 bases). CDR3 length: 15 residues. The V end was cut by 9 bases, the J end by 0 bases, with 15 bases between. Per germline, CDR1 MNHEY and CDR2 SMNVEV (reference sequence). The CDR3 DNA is TGTGCCAGACATGACAGACAAGATAGCAATCAGCCCCAGCATTTT. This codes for CARHDRQDSNQPQHF.

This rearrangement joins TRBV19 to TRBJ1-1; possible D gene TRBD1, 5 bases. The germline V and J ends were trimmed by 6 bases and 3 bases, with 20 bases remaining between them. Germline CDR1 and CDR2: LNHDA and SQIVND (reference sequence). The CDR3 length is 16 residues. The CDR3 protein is CASRSQLGGFDTEAFF. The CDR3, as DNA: TGTGCCAGTAGATCGCAGCTGGGGGGGTTTGACACTGAAGCTTTCTTT.

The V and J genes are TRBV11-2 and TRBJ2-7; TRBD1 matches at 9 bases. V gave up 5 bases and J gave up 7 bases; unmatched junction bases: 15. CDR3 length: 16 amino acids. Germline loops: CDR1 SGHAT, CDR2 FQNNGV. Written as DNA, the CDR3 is TGTGCCAGCAGCCCCGTCCGGGACAGGGCACCTCGGGAGCAGTACTTC. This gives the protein CASSPVRDRAPREQYF.

The DNA of the CDR3 is TGTGCCACCGGGGACAGGGGTAATGAAAAACTGTTTTTT. It yields the protein CATGDRGNEKLFF. This chain links TRBV15 with TRBJ1-4, with 10 bases lining up with TRBD1. This CDR3 is built from 13 residues. Looked up from germline, CDR1 is LNHNV and CDR2 is YYDKDF (reference sequence). V dropped 8 bases and J dropped 4; count of bases not matched to a gene: 1.

The CDR3 region is CASSQSSRDTLYF. CDR3 nucleotides: TGTGCCAGCAGCCAGTCCAGTCGGGACACGTTGTACTTC. The chain joins TRBV16 to TRBJ2-5; D is possibly TRBD1 (6 bases). V was shortened by 3 bases and J by 13 bases, with 18 bases between the two germline ends. Germline V gene lookup returns CDR1 KGHSY and CDR2 FQNENV. This CDR3 is 13 amino acids long.